Listed below are T cell receptor beta chains from one sample, sequenced in a study of OX40 agonist ivuxolimab in advanced cancers. Clones were read by immunoSEQ multiplex PCR, and TCRdb kept only the in-frame ones, dropping some. The sample consists of tens of thousands of clones, under 90% of them appearing once. Sequenced here: CD4+ or CD8+ T cells sorted from blood, sampled in a trial of the OX40 agonist ivuxolimab. These receptors originate from an adult with an advanced solid tumor such as melanoma, head and neck, liver or kidney cancer. Both conserved end residues are part of each CDR3. The D gene is left open where the match is weak. Part of the rows lack a size; the others show once, few, many or a class for expanded clones.

d_gene	v_gene	abundance	j_gene	CDR3nt	CDR3aa
TRBD2	TRBV9	NA	TRBJ2-3	TGTGCCAGCAGCGTAGGCTCTAGCGGGGACACAGATACGCAGTATTTT	CASSVGSSGDTDTQYF
TRBD2	TRBV6-5	NA	TRBJ2-5	TGTGCCAGCAGTTACAGATTAGCGGGCGGATCTGAGACCCAGTACTTC	CASSYRLAGGSETQYF
TRBD1	TRBV11-2	NA	TRBJ1-2	TGTGCCAGCAGCCTGCCTAGGGGGCCGGTCTATGGCTACACCTTC	CASSLPRGPVYGYTF
TRBD1	TRBV5-1	NA	TRBJ1-4	TGCGCCAGCAGCCGACAGGGGGCAACTAATGAAAAACTGTTTTTT	CASSRQGATNEKLFF
NA	TRBV18	NA	TRBJ2-7	TGTGCCAGCTCACCATCTTCTCGCTACGAGCAGTACTTC	CASSPSSRYEQYF
TRBD1	TRBV11-2	NA	TRBJ1-1	TGTGCCAGCCGGGGTATGGGGACAGGGGAGAACACTGAAGCTTTCTTT	CASRGMGTGENTEAFF
TRBD1	TRBV30	once	TRBJ1-2	TGTGCCTGGAGTGGAACTGGGACAGGGGCTAACTATGGCTACACCTTC	CAWSGTGTGANYGYTF
NA	TRBV6-1	NA	TRBJ2-7	TGTGCCAGCAGTTATCAGGGGAGCTACGAGCAGTACTTC	CASSYQGSYEQYF
TRBD2	TRBV7-2	NA	TRBJ2-1	TGTGCCAGCAGCTTGGAACTAGCGGGGAATGAGCAGTTCTTC	CASSLELAGNEQFF
NA	TRBV2	NA	TRBJ1-3	TGTGCCAGCAGTGAGGGCCTAAGAAGTGGAAACACCATATATTTT	CASSEGLRSGNTIYF
NA	TRBV30	NA	TRBJ2-7	TGTGCCTGGAGTGTAGTGCGAGCCGGGATCCCAGGGAACGAGCAGTACTTC	CAWSVVRAGIPGNEQYF
TRBD1	TRBV5-1	NA	TRBJ1-2	TGCGCCAGCAGCTTGGCGGGGGGACAGCCTCAATCATATGGCTACACCTTC	CASSLAGGQPQSYGYTF
NA	TRBV11-3	NA	TRBJ2-5	TGTGCCAGCAGCTCGTCACGGGTTGGGGAGACCCAGTACTTC	CASSSSRVGETQYF
NA	TRBV6-5	NA	TRBJ2-3	TGTGCCAGCAACCTCGGGACTGCTAGCACAGATACGCAGTATTTT	CASNLGTASTDTQYF
NA	TRBV9	NA	TRBJ1-4	TGTGCCAGCAGCCCAAGGGGAGCGGGAAGTGAAAAACTGTTTTTT	CASSPRGAGSEKLFF
TRBD1	TRBV5-1	few	TRBJ1-2	TGCGCCAGCAGCGGGACAGGGGGCGCCTTCGATGGCTACACCTTC	CASSGTGGAFDGYTF